A single sample is the source of the 11 T cell receptor beta chains below, sequenced in a study of cytomegalovirus exposure and HLA in healthy donors (dated by TCRdb to the late 2010s). The library was made by the immunoSEQ multiplex PCR assay. For the multiplex PCR, a mixture combining 60 forward primers for TCR Vbeta segments and 13 reverse primers for TCR Jbeta segments was used. TCRdb took this table from immuneACCESS and kept in-frame rearrangements with V and J called. Such tables lack part of the clones; where checked against another copy, unresolved V genes explain under half of the gap, and the rest is unexplained. This sample is represented by about 190,000 clones; 80% to 85% of them were singletons. The ten largest clones take up around 1.7% of the sample. Sample: PBMCs. These receptors originate from a man aged 45-65 years in good health and CMV-seronegative.

This chain connects TRBV28 to TRBJ1-2; 9 nucleotides match TRBD1. The junction had 12 bases not matched to a gene; V was cut back by 4 bases and J by 3 bases. This CDR3 has 17 residues. CDR1 MDHEN and CDR2 SYDVKM come from the germline V gene. CDR3 protein: CASSSAAGDRVDYGYTF. The CDR3 nucleotides are TGTGCCAGCAGTTCAGCAGCCGGGGACAGGGTGGACTATGGCTACACCTTC.

The chain has TRBV19 and TRBJ2-1, with 8 bases aligning to TRBD2. Trimming took 4 bases from V and 9 from J; bases not matched to a gene: 17. Germline CDR1 and CDR2: LNHDA and SQIVND (reference sequence). The CDR3 totals 17 residues. The CDR3 spells CASSRPPGERGRGEQFF. The CDR3 bases are TGTGCCAGTAGTAGGCCCCCAGGAGAGCGGGGGCGGGGTGAGCAGTTCTTC.

This clone was seen a handful of times. J is TRBJ1-1 and V is TRBV5-1; D uncertain. This CDR3 has 15 amino acids. CDR1 and CDR2 (germline): SGHRS, YFSETQ. The V and J ends lost 4 bases and 1 base respectively, with 14 bases between them. The CDR3 protein is CASSRERGWNTEAFF. DNA of the CDR3: TGCGCCAGCAGCCGGGAACGGGGTTGGAACACTGAAGCTTTCTTT.

This clone occurred once. The chain is built from TRBV7-2 and TRBJ2-7, with D maybe TRBD1 (6 bases). The germline V gene has CDR1 SGHTA and CDR2 FQGNSA. Trimming removed 1 base at V and 2 bases at J, with 12 bases between. The CDR3 has 15 residues. In DNA form, the CDR3 reads TGTGCCAGCAGCTTAGGCAGGGGTGATCCCTACGAGCAGTACTTC. It specifies CASSLGRGDPYEQYF.

The chain combines TRBV6-5 with TRBJ2-3, with D unresolved. This CDR3 contains 15 residues. Germline CDR1 is MNHEY and CDR2 is SVGAGI. Between the trimmed V and J ends, which lost 0 bases and 1 base, there was a span of 8 bases. CDR3 residues: CASSYSIAGTDTQYF. DNA of the CDR3: TGTGCCAGCAGTTACTCTATTGCGGGCACAGATACGCAGTATTTT.

The J gene is TRBJ2-7, the V gene TRBV2, with TRBD2 matching 7 bases. With V trimmed by 4 bases and J by 2 bases, 5 bases remained unmatched. This CDR3 has 14 amino acids. The germline V gene has CDR1 SNHLY and CDR2 FYNNEI. The CDR3 spells CASSGTGLPYEQYF. The CDR3 DNA reads as TGTGCCAGCAGTGGGACGGGACTACCCTACGAGCAGTACTTC.

The chain recombines TRBV7-6 with TRBJ2-1; TRBD2 aligns across 8 bases. The germline gives CDR1 SGHVS, CDR2 FNYEAQ. The CDR3 consists of 16 residues. V shed 0 bases and J 8 bases; nucleotides not matched to a gene: 9. CDR3 in amino acids: CASSLAGSGSFDEQFF. CDR3 in DNA: TGTGCCAGCAGCTTAGCGGGGAGCGGGAGTTTTGATGAGCAGTTCTTC. Full variable domain (outside the CDR3, taken from reference TRBV7-6 and TRBJ2-1): GAGVSQSPRYKVTKRGQDVALRCDPISGHVSLYWYRQALGQGPEFLTYFNYEAQQDKSGLPNDRFSAERPEGSISTLTIQRTEQRDSAMYRCASSLAGSGSFDEQFFGPGTRLTVL.

The genes are TRBV6-5 and TRBJ1-3; perhaps TRBD1 as D (5 bases). V lost 5 bases and J lost 0, with 8 bases in between. The germline V gene has CDR1 MNHEY and CDR2 SVGAGI. The CDR3 loop spans 14 amino acids. The chain's CDR3 is CASSQGFSGNTIYF. In nucleotides, the CDR3 is TGTGCCAGCAGTCAGGGTTTCTCTGGAAACACCATATATTTT.

The V gene is TRBV30, the J gene TRBJ1-2; TRBD1 matches at 7 bases. Trimming at V came to 0 bases and at J to 6 bases, leaving 4 bases not matched to a gene. The CDR3 is 13 residues long. Germline V lookup: CDR1 GTSNPN, CDR2 SVGIG (reference sequence). Here the CDR3 reads CAWSVTGRNGYTF. The CDR3 bases are TGTGCCTGGAGTGTGACAGGGAGAAATGGCTACACCTTC.

The chain links TRBV29-1 to TRBJ2-2, with TRBD1 matching over 8 bases. The CDR3 consists of 13 residues. The V gene end was trimmed by 6 bases and the J gene end by 3 bases; junction bases not matched to a gene: 3. Looked up from germline, CDR1 is SQVTM and CDR2 is ANQGSEA. The CDR3 sequence is CSVTGVHTGELFF. The CDR3 region has the DNA TGCAGCGTGACAGGGGTCCACACCGGGGAGCTGTTTTTT.

Written as DNA, the CDR3 is TGCGCCAGCAGACTAGCGGGGGGCCCAGGAGAGCAGTACTTC. This gives the protein CASRLAGGPGEQYF. The chain has TRBV5-1 and TRBJ2-7; 12 nucleotides agree with TRBD2. This CDR3 has 14 amino acids. Unmatched junction bases numbered 7, after V lost 5 bases and J lost 7 bases. Germline values: CDR1 SGHRS, CDR2 YFSETQ.